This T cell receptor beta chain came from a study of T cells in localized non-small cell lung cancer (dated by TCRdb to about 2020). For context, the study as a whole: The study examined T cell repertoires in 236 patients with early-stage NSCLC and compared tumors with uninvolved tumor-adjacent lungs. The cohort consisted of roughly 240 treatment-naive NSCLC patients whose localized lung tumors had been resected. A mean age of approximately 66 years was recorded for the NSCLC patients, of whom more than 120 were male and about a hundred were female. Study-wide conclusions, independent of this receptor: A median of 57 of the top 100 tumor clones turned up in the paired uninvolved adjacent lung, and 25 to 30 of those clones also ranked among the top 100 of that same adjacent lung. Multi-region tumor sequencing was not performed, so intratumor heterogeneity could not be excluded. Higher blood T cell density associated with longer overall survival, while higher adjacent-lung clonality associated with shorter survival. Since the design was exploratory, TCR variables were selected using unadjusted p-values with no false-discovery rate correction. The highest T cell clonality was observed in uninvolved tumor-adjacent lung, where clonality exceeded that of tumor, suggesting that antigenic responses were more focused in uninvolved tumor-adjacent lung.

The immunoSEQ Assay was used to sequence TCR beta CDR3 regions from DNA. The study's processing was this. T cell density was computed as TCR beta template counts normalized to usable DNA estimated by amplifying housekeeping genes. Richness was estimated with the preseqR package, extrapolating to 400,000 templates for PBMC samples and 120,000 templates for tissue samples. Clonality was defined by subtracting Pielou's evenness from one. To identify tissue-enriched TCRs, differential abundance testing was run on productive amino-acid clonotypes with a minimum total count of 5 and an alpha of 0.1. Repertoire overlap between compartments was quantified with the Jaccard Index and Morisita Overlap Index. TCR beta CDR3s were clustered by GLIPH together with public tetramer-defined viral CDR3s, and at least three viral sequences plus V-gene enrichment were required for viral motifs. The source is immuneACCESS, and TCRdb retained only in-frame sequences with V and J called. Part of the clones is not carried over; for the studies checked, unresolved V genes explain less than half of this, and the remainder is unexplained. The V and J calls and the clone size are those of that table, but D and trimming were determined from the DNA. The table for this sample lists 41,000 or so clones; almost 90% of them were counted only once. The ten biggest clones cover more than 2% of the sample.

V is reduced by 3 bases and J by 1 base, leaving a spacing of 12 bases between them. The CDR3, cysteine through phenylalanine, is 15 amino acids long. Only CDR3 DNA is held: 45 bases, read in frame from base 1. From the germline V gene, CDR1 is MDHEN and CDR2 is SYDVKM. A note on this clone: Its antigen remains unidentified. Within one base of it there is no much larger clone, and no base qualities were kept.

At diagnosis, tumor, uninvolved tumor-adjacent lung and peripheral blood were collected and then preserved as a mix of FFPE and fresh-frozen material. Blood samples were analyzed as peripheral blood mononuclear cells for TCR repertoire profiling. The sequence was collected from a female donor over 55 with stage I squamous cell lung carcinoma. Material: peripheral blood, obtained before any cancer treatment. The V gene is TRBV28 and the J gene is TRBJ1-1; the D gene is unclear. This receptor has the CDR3 CASSFRTRSNTEAFF. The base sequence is TGTGCCAGCAGTTTCCGGACGCGCTCGAACACTGAAGCTTTCTTT.